Below, 9 T cell receptor beta chains from the same sample are listed, as sequenced in a study of neurological immune-mediated disorders. TCRdb processed the 5' RACE reads anew with MiXCR; each CDR3 protein has one entry. The sample has 30,000 to 40,000 distinct CDR3 sequences; under 9.5% are singletons. The specimen was PBMCs. These receptors were collected from a woman between 40 and 50 years old in good health.

The chain couples TRBV13 to TRBJ2-7; 10 bases map to TRBD2. The CDR3 has 16 residues. Germline lookup yields CDR1 PRHDT and CDR2 FYEKMQ (reference sequence). Unmatched junction bases numbered 6, after V lost 1 base and J lost 3 bases. Here the CDR3 reads CASSLVTSGTNYEQYF. CDR3 bases: TGTGCCAGCAGCTTAGTTACTAGCGGGACCAACTACGAGCAGTACTTC.

The sample holds many counts of this clonotype. V usage is TRBV28 and J usage is TRBJ1-6; 10 nucleotides match TRBD1. Germline V gives CDR1 MDHEN, CDR2 SYDVKM. The CDR3 runs 16 residues. V dropped 2 bases and J dropped 5; count of bases not matched to a gene: 3. CDR3 sequence: CASSLLGQGNNSPLHF. As DNA, the CDR3 is TGTGCCAGCAGTTTACTGGGACAGGGGAATAATTCACCCCTCCACTTT.

The sample holds many counts of this clonotype. The rearrangement uses TRBV4-2 and TRBJ2-5, with TRBD2 matching over 10 bases. This CDR3 is 15 amino acids long. Trimming removed 1 base from V and 5 bases from J; junction bases left unmatched: 4. Germline V gene lookup returns CDR1 LGHNA and CDR2 YNFKEQ. CDR3 DNA sequence: TGTGCCAGCAGCCAAGCAAGCGGGGGGGCGGAGACCCAGTACTTC. It codes for CASSQASGGAETQYF.

This clonotype was observed many times. V and J are TRBV29-1 and TRBJ2-1; D might be TRBD1 (7 bases). Trimming shortened V by 3 bases and J by 2 bases, and 14 bases separated the two germline ends. Germline lookup yields CDR1 SQVTM and CDR2 ANQGSEA. The CDR3 has 15 residues. DNA of the CDR3: TGCAGCGTTGAGGGGGGACAGATAACCTACAATGAGCAGTTCTTC. Translated, it gives CSVEGGQITYNEQFF.

As regards this clonotype: One end of the junction is discordant with germline, which a read error may explain. V and J are TRBV5-1 and TRBJ2-2, with TRBD2 matching over 9 bases. CDR3 length: 16 amino acids. Germline V CDR1 and CDR2: SGHRS, YFSETQ. This chain's CDR3 is CASRLVAGANTGELFF. The CDR3 nucleotides are TGTGCCAGCAGATTGGTAGCGGGGGCGAACACCGGGGAGCTGTTTTTT.

This clonotype was counted ten times or more. This chain links TRBV20-1 with TRBJ2-7; D possibly matches TRBD1 or TRBD2 (5 bases each). Per germline, CDR1 DFQATT and CDR2 SNEGSKA (reference sequence). The CDR3 length is 16 residues. V gave up 0 bases and J gave up 0 bases, with 15 bases separating them. CDR3 nucleotides: TGCAGTGCTAGAGATAACCGGGGCTCGAGCTCCTACGAGCAGTACGTC. It translates to CSARDNRGSSSYEQYV.

This clonotype was counted many times. This chain links TRBV11-2 with TRBJ2-1; 7 nucleotides match TRBD2. With V trimmed by 1 base and J by 2 bases, 2 bases remained unmatched. From germline, CDR1 is SGHAT and CDR2 FQNNGV. The CDR3 runs to 15 residues. The CDR3 DNA reads TGTGCCAGCAGCTTAGGTAGCGGGCCCTACAATGAGCAGTTCTTC. Protein sequence: CASSLGSGPYNEQFF.

This clonotype was found many times. The CDR3 sequence: CASSQGLAGGNADTQYF. In nucleotides, the CDR3 is TGTGCCAGCAGCCAAGGTCTAGCGGGAGGAAATGCAGATACGCAGTATTTT. V usage is TRBV14 and J usage is TRBJ2-3, with 11 nucleotides matching TRBD2. The CDR3 length is 17 residues. Germline CDR1 is SGHDN and CDR2 is FVKESK. Trimming removed 1 base from V and 4 bases from J; junction bases left unmatched: 7.

This clonotype was observed once. The chain employs TRBV5-1 and TRBJ1-1; D not certain. Germline V gives CDR1 SGHRS, CDR2 YFSETQ. The CDR3 loop spans 13 amino acids. V was clipped by 4 bases and J by 4 bases, with 11 bases between them. The CDR3 coding sequence is TGCGCCAGCAGCCCCCATCCGGTCACTGAAGCTTTCTTT. Translating gives CASSPHPVTEAFF.